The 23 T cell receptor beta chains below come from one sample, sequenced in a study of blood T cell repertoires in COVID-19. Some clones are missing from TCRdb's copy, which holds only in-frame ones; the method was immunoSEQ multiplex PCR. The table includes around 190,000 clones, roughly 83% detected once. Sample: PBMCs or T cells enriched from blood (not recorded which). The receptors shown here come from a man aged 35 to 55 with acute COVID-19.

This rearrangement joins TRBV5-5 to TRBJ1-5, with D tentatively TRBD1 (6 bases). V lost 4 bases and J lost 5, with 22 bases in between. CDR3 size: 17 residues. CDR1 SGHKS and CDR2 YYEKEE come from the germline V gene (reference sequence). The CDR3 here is CASSPVLTGYPYQPQHF. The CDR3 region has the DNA TGTGCCAGCAGCCCCGTTTTAACAGGGTACCCTTATCAGCCCCAGCATTTT.

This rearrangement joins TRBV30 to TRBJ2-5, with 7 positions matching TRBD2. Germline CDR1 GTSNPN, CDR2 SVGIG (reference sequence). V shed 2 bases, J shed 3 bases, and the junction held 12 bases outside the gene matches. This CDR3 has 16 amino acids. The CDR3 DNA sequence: TGTGCCTGGAGTTCGGGGTCCTTGGGGGGGGAAGAGACCCAGTACTTC. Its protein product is CAWSSGSLGGEETQYF.

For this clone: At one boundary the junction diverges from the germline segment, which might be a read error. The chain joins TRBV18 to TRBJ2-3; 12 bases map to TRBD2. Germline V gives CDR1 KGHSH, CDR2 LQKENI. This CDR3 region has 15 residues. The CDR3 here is CASSPLAGGQDTQYF. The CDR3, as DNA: TGTGCCAGCTCCCCACTAGCGGGAGGACAAGATACGCAGTATTTT.

The CDR3 DNA sequence: TGTGCCAGCGCTGCGCCAGCGGGGAGCTCCTACAATGAGCAGTTCTTC. It is translated as CASAAPAGSSYNEQFF. The chain carries TRBV25-1 and TRBJ2-1, with 7 bases matching TRBD2. Germline values: CDR1 MGHDK, CDR2 SYGVNS. The CDR3 sequence is 16 residues long. The V segment lost 8 bases and the J segment 0 bases; nucleotides outside the gene matches: 10.

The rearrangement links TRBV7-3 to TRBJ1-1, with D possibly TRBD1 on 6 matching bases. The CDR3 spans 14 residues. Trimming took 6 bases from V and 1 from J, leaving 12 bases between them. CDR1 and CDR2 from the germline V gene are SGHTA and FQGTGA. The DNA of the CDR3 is TGTGCCAGCAGTCCGGGACATTCGAACACTGAAGCTTTCTTT. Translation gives CASSPGHSNTEAFF.

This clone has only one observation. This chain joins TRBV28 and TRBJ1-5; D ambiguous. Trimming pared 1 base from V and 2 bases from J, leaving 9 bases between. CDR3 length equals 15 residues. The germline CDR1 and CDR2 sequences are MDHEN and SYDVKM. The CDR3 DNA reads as TGTGCCAGCAGTTTATCCCTGGGAGGCAATCAGCCCCAGCATTTT. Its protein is CASSLSLGGNQPQHF.

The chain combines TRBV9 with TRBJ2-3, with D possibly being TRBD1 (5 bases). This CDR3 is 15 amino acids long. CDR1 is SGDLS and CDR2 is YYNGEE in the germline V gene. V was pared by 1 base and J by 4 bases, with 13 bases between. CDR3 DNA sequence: TGTGCCAGCAGCGTAAGCTCAGGGTACGCAGATACGCAGTATTTT. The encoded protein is CASSVSSGYADTQYF.

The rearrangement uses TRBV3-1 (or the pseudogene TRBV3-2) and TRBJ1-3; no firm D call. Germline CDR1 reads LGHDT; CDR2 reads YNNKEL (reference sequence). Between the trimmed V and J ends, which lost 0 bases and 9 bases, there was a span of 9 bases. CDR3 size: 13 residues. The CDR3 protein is CASSQDAAATIYF. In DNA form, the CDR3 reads TGTGCCAGCAGCCAAGACGCAGCGGCCACCATATATTTT.

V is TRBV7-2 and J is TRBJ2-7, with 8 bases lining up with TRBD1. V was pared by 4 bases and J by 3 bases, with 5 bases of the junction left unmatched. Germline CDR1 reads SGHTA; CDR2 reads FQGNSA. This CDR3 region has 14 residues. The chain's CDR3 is CASSYGQGYYEQYF. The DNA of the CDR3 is TGTGCCAGCAGCTACGGACAGGGCTACTACGAGCAGTACTTC.

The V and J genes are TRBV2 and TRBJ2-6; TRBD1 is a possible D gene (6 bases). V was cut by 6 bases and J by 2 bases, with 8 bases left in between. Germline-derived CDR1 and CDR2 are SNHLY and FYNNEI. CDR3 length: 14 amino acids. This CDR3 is CASRRDTGANVLTF. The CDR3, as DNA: TGTGCCAGCAGACGGGACACTGGGGCCAACGTCCTGACTTTC.

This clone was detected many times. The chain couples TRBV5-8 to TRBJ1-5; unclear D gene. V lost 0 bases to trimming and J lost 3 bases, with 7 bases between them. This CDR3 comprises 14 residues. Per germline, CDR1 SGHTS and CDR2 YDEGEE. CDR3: CASSLVRFNQPQHF. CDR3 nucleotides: TGTGCCAGCAGCTTGGTACGGTTCAATCAGCCCCAGCATTTT.

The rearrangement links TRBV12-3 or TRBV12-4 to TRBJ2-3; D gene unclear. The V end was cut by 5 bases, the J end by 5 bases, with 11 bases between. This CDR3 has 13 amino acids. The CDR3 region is CASSTRSGDTQYF. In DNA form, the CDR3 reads TGTGCCAGCAGTACCCGCTCGGGAGATACGCAGTATTTT.

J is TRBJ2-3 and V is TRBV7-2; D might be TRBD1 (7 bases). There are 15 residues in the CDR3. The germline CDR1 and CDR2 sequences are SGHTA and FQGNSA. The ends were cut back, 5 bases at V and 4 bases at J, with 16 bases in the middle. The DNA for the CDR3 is TGTGCCAGCAGCCCGGAGGGACAGAAGGCAGATACGCAGTATTTT. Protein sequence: CASSPEGQKADTQYF. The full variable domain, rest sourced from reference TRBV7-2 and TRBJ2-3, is GAGVSQSPSNKVTEKGKDVELRCDPISGHTALYWYRQSLGQGLEFLIYFQGNSAPDKSGLPSDRFSAERTGGSVSTLTIQRTQQEDSAVYLCASSPEGQKADTQYFGPGTRLTVL.

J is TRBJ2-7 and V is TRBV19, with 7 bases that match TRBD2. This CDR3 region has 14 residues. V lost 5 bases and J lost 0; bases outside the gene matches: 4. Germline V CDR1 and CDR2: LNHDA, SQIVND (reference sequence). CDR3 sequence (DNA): TGTGCCAGTAGTTTCCGCGGGAGCTCCTACGAGCAGTACTTC. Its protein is CASSFRGSSYEQYF.

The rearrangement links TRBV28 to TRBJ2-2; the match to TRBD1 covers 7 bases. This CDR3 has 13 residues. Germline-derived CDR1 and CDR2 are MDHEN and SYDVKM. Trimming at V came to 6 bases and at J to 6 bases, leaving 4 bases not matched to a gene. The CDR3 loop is CASSLGTAGELFF. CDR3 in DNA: TGTGCCAGCAGCCTCGGGACAGCCGGGGAGCTGTTTTTT.

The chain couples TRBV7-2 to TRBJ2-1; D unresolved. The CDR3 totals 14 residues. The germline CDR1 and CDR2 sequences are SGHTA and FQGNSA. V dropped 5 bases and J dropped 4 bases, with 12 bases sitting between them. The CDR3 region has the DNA TGTGCCAGCAGCCCCAGAACTACATACAATGAGCAGTTCTTC. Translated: CASSPRTTYNEQFF.

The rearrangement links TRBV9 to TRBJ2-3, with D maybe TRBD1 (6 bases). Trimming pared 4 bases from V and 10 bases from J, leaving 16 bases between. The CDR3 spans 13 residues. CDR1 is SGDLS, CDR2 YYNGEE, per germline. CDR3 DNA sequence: TGTGCCAGCAGCCCTCAGGGGTTTTCCCCGCAGTATTTT. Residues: CASSPQGFSPQYF.

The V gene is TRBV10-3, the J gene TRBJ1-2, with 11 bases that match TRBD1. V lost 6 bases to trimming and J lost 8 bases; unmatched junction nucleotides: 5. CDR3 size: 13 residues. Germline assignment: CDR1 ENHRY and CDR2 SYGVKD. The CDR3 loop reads CAISPDRGRGYTF. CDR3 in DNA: TGTGCCATCAGCCCGGACAGGGGGCGCGGCTACACCTTC.

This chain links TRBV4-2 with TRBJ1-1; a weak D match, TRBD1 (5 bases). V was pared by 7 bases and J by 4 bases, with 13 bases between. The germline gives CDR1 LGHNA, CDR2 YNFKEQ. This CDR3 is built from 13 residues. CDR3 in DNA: TGTGCCAGCAAAGCCCAGGGTAGCACTGAAGCTTTCTTT. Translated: CASKAQGSTEAFF.

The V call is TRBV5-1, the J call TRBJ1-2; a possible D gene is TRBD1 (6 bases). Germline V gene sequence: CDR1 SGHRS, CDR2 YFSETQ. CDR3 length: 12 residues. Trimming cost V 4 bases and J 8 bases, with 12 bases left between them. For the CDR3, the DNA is TGCGCCAGCAGCGGGGGCCCGTGGGGCTACACCTTC. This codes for CASSGGPWGYTF.

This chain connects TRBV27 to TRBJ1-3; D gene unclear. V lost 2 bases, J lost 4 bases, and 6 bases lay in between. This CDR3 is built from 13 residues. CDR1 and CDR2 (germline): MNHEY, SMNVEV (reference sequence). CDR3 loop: CASSLSGGNTIYF. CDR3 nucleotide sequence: TGTGCCAGCAGTTTAAGCGGGGGAAACACCATATATTTT.

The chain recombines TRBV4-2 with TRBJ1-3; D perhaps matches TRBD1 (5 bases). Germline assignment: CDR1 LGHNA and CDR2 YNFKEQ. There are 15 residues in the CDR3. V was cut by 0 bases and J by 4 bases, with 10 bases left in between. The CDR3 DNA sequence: TGTGCCAGCAGCCAAGATCCAGGGTCGGGAAACACCATATATTTT. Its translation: CASSQDPGSGNTIYF.

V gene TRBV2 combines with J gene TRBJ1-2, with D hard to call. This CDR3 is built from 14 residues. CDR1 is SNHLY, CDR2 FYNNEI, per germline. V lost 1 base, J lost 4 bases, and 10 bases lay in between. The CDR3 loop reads CASSEGLLRYGYTF. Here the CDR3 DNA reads TGTGCCAGCAGTGAAGGTCTCCTACGCTATGGCTACACCTTC. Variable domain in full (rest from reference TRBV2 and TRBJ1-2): EPEVTQTPSHQVTQMGQEVILRCVPISNHLYFYWYRQILGQKVEFLVSFYNNEISEKSEIFDDQFSVERPDGSNFTLKIRSTKLEDSAMYFCASSEGLLRYGYTFGSGTRLTVV.